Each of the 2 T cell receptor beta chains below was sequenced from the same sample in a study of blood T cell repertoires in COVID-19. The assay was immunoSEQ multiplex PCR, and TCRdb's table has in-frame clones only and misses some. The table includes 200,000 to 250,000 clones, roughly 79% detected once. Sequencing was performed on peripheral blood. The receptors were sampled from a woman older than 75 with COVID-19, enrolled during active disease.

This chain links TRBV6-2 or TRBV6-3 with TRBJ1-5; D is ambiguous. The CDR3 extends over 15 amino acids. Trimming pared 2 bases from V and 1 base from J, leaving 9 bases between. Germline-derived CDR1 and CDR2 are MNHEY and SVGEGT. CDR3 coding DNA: TGTGCCAGCAGTTACCTCGGCGGCAGCAATCAGCCCCAGCATTTT. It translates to CASSYLGGSNQPQHF.

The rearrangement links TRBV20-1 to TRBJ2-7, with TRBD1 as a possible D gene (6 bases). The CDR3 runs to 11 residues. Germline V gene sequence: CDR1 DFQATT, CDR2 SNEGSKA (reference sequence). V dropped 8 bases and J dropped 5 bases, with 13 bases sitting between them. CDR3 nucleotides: TGCAGTACCCAACAGGGTGACGAGCAGTACTTC. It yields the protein CSTQQGDEQYF.